This T cell receptor (beta chain) was documented in a study of T cells expressing NK-cell markers (dated by TCRdb to 2020 to 2021). A note on the overall study: TCR beta-chain repertoires were profiled in sorted CD3+CD56+NKG2C+, CD3+CD56+NKG2C- and CD3+CD56-NKG2C+ T-cell subsets from several donors. Of the eight sequenced donors, seven were found to be HCMV-seropositive and one was found to be HCMV-seronegative. All eight donors whose samples were sequenced were randomly selected healthy volunteers, three of them men and five women. Illumina HiSeq 2000/2500, MiSeq or NextSeq was used to sequence libraries as 2 x 150 bp reads. On the study overall, not on this receptor specifically: Whether the expanded NKG2C-expressing T cell clones were specific for HCMV antigens remained unclear. In roughly six donors, the dominant CD3+CD56+NKG2C+ clonotypes ranked among the top 10 CD8+ clonotypes, making up about 1.0-8% of CD8+ T cells. Those dominant clonotypes were again the most abundant among CD3+CD56-NKG2C+ cells in a handful of donors, at about 25-65%.

HCMV serostatus was determined by detecting HCMV-specific IgG in serum with a commercial ELISA kit. Ficoll density gradient centrifugation was used to isolate peripheral blood mononuclear cells from blood. Sequencing took place on an Illumina HiSeq 2000. The TCR beta cDNA libraries were made using 5'RACE template switching, a step that added both a universal primer site and unique molecular identifiers. Priming for cDNA synthesis came from the TCR beta constant segment, and two successive PCR amplification steps followed. The paper's processing steps were these. MIGEC was used to demultiplex reads and group the reads by UMI, and MiTCR was used to assemble and quantify clonotypes. To remove erroneous sequences, TCR cDNA sequences were retained only when supported by two or more reads. The tcR package was used for downstream repertoire analysis, and clonotypes were matched across fractions by CDR3 nucleotide sequence plus V segment. Antigen specificity was annotated against VDJdb with VDJmatch, allowing one amino acid substitution in CDR3. Through TCRdb reprocessing, the reads give one entry per CDR3 protein sequence; DNA is omitted. V and J calls and clone size were set by TCRdb, not the authors. The sample's clone listing holds a few hundred thousand distinct CDR3 sequences. Clones ranked in the top ten supply more than 1.4% of the sample.

Remarks on this clonotype: Its antigen is currently not known.

The specimen was blood T cells: a sorted CD56 or NKG2C T cell subset, CD4+ or CD8+ T cells, or bulk PBMC T cells (not recorded which). The receptor's source is a woman aged 45-60 years in good health. Donor details come from another sample of the same person, matched by shared clones.

The CDR3 loop reads CSAQTGVEQPQHF. The chain employs TRBV20-1 and TRBJ1-5. CDR3 length: 13 amino acids, cysteine to phenylalanine. The nucleotide record is missing. The germline V gene (reference sequence) provides CDR1 DFQATT and CDR2 SNEGSKA.